This T cell receptor beta chain was recorded in a study of blood T cell repertoires in COVID-19. About the study: Material from acute and convalescent COVID-19 was sourced from the United States, Italy and Spain. From T cells, B-cell-depleted T cells, or PBMCs came the material, which was cDNA or gDNA.

Original analysis: Reference gene primer amplification gave nucleated cell count estimates. The data were produced by immunoSEQ multiplex PCR, yet TCRdb's version contains in-frame clones alone and is incomplete. V, J and clone size were drawn from that table, and D and trimming were deduced from the DNA. The sample lists approximately 90,000 clones; 86% were seen once. Trimming stripped 0 bases from V and 9 bases from J, with 6 bases between. The CDR3 sequence is 12 residues long. The TCR originated in a woman aged 80 or older with acute or convalescent COVID-19. The V gene is TRBV23-1, the J gene TRBJ1-5; D gene ambiguous. TRBV23-1 falls under the ORF class, with uncertain function. The sample consisted of peripheral blood. Written as DNA, the CDR3 is TGCGCCAGCAGTCAATCAGCCCGGCCCCAGCATTTT. Residues: CASSQSARPQHF.